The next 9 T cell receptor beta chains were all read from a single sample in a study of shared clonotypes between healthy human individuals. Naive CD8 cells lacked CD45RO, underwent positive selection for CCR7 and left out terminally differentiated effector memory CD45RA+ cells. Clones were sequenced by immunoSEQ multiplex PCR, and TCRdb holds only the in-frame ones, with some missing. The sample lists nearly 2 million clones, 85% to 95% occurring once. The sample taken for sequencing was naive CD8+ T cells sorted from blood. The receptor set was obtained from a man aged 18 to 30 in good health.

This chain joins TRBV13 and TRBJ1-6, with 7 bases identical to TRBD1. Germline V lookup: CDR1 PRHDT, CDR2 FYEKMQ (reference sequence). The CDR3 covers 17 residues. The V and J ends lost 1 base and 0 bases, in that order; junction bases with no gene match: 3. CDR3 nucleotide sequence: TGTGCCAGCAGCTTAGAGGGACAGAGCTCCTATAATTCACCCCTCCACTTT. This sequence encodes CASSLEGQSSYNSPLHF.

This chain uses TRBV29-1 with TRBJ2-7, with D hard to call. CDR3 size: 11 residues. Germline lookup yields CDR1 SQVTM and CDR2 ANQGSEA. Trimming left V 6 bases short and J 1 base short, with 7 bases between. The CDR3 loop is CSVLESYEQYF. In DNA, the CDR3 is TGCAGCGTCCTAGAGTCCTACGAGCAGTACTTC.

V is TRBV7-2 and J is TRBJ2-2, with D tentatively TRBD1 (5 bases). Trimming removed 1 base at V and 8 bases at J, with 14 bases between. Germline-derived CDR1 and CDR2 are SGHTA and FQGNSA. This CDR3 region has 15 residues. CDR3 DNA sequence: TGTGCCAGCAGCTTAGAGGGGCGGTGGTGGGGGGAGCTGTTTTTT. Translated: CASSLEGRWWGELFF.

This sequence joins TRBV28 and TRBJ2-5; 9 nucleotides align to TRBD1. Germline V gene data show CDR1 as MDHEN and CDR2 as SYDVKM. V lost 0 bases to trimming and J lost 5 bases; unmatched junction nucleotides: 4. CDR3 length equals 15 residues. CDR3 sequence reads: CASSLWGTGWETQYF. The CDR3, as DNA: TGTGCCAGCAGTTTATGGGGGACAGGGTGGGAGACCCAGTACTTC.

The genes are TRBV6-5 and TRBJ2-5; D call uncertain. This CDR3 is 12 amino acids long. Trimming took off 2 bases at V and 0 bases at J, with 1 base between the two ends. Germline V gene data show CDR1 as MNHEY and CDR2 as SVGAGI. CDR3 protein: CASSYDQETQYF. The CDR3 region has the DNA TGTGCCAGCAGTTACGACCAAGAGACCCAGTACTTC.

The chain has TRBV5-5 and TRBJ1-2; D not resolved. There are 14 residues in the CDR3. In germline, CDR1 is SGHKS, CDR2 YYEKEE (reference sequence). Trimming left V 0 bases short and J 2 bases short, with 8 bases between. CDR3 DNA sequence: TGTGCCAGCAGCTTGGAAGCAGAGAACTATGGCTACACCTTC. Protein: CASSLEAENYGYTF.

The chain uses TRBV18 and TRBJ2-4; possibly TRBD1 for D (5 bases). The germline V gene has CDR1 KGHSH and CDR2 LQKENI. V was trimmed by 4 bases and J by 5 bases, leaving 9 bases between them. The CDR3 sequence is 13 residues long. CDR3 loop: CASSHGQENIQYF. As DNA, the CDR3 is TGTGCCAGCTCACACGGACAAGAAAACATTCAGTACTTC.

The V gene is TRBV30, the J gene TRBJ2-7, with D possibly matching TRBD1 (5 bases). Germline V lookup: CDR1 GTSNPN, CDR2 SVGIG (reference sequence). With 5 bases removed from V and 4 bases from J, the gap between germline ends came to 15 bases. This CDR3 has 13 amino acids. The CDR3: CAWGYGQGYEQYF. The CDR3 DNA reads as TGTGCCTGGGGCTATGGGCAGGGTTACGAGCAGTACTTC.

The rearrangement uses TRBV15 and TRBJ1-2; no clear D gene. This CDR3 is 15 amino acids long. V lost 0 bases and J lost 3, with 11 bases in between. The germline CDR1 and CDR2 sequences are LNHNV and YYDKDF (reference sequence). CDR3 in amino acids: CATSRDFATDYGYTF. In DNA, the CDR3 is TGTGCCACCAGCAGAGATTTTGCCACCGACTATGGCTACACCTTC. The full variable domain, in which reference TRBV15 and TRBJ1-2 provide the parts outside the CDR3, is DAMVIQNPRYQVTQFGKPVTLSCSQTLNHNVMYWYQQKSSQAPKLLFHYYDKDFNNEADTPDNFQSRRPNTSFCFLDIRSPGLGDTAMYLCATSRDFATDYGYTFGSGTRLTVV.